This passage covers 23 T cell receptor beta chains from one sample sequenced in a study of blood T cell repertoires in COVID-19. This table comes from immunoSEQ multiplex PCR, and its TCRdb copy is limited to in-frame clones, with some not included. In the table there are under 300,000 clones, roughly 93% of which are singletons. Sequenced input: PBMCs or T cells enriched from blood (not recorded which). These receptors all stem from a woman aged 40 to 50 with acute COVID-19.

A single count supports this clone. The rearrangement uses TRBV30 and TRBJ1-1, with D hard to call. Trimming cost V 3 bases and J 1 base, with 12 bases left between them. CDR3 size: 14 residues. Germline CDR1 GTSNPN, CDR2 SVGIG (reference sequence). In DNA form, the CDR3 reads TGTGCCTGGAGGGCCAAATTCCGGAACACTGAAGCTTTCTTT. As protein: CAWRAKFRNTEAFF.

V gene TRBV5-4 combines with J gene TRBJ1-6; possible D gene TRBD1, 6 bases. The germline V and J ends were trimmed by 10 bases and 5 bases, with 13 bases remaining between them. The CDR3 consists of 13 residues. Germline lookup yields CDR1 SGHNT and CDR2 YYREEE (reference sequence). This chain's CDR3 is CAVRDTDNSPLHF. The DNA for the CDR3 is TGTGCCGTCCGGGACACTGATAATTCACCCCTCCACTTT.

The rearrangement joins TRBV9 to TRBJ2-2, with TRBD1 identical over 9 bases. Germline V lookup: CDR1 SGDLS, CDR2 YYNGEE. With 5 bases clipped from V and 1 base from J, the junction kept 6 bases outside the gene matches. This CDR3 has 16 residues. CDR3 DNA: TGTGCCAGCAGACGGACAGGGGACGGGAACACCGGGGAGCTGTTTTTT. This codes for CASRRTGDGNTGELFF.

This CDR3 reads CASSQEKTSPLNEQFF. The CDR3 bases are TGCGCCAGCAGCCAAGAGAAGACTAGCCCCCTCAATGAGCAGTTCTTC. The chain links TRBV4-1 to TRBJ2-1, with 7 bases identical to TRBD2. Per germline, CDR1 MGHRA and CDR2 YSYEKL. The CDR3 contains 16 residues. Trimming removed 0 bases from V and 6 bases from J; junction bases left unmatched: 8.

The chain is built from TRBV24-1 and TRBJ2-3, with 12 positions matching TRBD1. The CDR3 length is 16 residues. The V and J ends lost 4 bases and 4 bases, in that order; junction bases with no gene match: 5. Germline V CDR1 and CDR2: KGHDR, SFDVKD. CDR3 residues: CATSEPGTGGPDTQYF. CDR3 nucleotides: TGTGCCACCAGTGAGCCCGGGACAGGGGGCCCAGATACGCAGTATTTT.

This clone was detected once. This chain joins TRBV29-1 and TRBJ1-2; 8 bases map to TRBD1. Germline V gives CDR1 SQVTM, CDR2 ANQGSEA. Trimming removed 7 bases from V and 4 bases from J; junction bases left unmatched: 2. The CDR3 totals 11 residues. The DNA for the CDR3 is TGCAGCGCTGGACAGGGCTATGGCTACACCTTC. It is translated as CSAGQGYGYTF.

V gene TRBV28 combines with J gene TRBJ1-3; D ambiguous. V lost 7 bases and J lost 0, with 10 bases in between. This CDR3 contains 14 residues. The V gene's germline CDR1 is MDHEN and CDR2 SYDVKM. The chain's CDR3 is CASTLEFSGNTIYF. As DNA, the CDR3 is TGTGCCAGCACCCTCGAGTTCTCTGGAAACACCATATATTTT.

The V gene is TRBV10-1, the J gene TRBJ2-1, with TRBD2 matching over 10 bases. The CDR3 has 16 amino acids. Germline V gene lookup returns CDR1 WNHNN and CDR2 SYGVQD (reference sequence). The trim removed 4 bases at V and 7 bases at J, leaving 10 bases unmatched. CDR3 in DNA: TGCGCCAGCAGTGGTAGCGGGAGGCGTAGAGGTAATGAGCAGTTCTTC. Its protein is CASSGSGRRRGNEQFF.

CDR3: CTSSQGRGRVWLPLRENTEAFF. Here the CDR3 DNA reads TGCACCAGCAGCCAAGGTCGGGGTAGGGTGTGGCTGCCCCTACGAGAGAACACTGAAGCTTTCTTT. The chain has TRBV1 and TRBJ1-1. TRBV1 is an annotated pseudogene. This CDR3 is 22 amino acids long.

This rearrangement joins TRBV19 to TRBJ1-5; maybe TRBD1 (6 bases). CDR1 and CDR2 from the germline V gene are LNHDA and SQIVND (reference sequence). This CDR3 contains 15 residues. V was trimmed by 9 bases and J by 1 base, leaving 16 bases between them. The CDR3 is CASSIQGPSNQPQHF. The CDR3 nucleotides are TGTGCCAGCTCGATTCAGGGGCCGAGCAATCAGCCCCAGCATTTT.

This clone has only a few counts. V usage is TRBV29-1 and J usage is TRBJ2-3, with D possibly TRBD2 on 6 matching bases. Germline V gene sequence: CDR1 SQVTM, CDR2 ANQGSEA. Between the trimmed V and J ends, which lost 7 bases and 6 bases, there was a span of 23 bases. This CDR3 is built from 15 residues. The CDR3 here is CSAAGRGRTTDTQYF. CDR3 nucleotide sequence: TGCAGCGCGGCGGGGCGGGGACGAACAACGGATACGCAGTATTTT.

This chain joins TRBV9 and TRBJ1-4; D is unresolved. The germline gives CDR1 SGDLS, CDR2 YYNGEE. V was clipped by 0 bases and J by 1 base, with 13 bases between them. The CDR3 runs to 17 residues. CDR3: CASSVDARAGTNEKLFF. CDR3 DNA: TGTGCCAGCAGCGTAGACGCCCGAGCGGGAACTAATGAAAAACTGTTTTTT.

The rearrangement uses TRBV29-1 and TRBJ1-1; 9 bases map to TRBD1. The CDR3 runs to 16 residues. The germline V gene has CDR1 SQVTM and CDR2 ANQGSEA. V was pared by 5 bases and J by 0 bases, with 10 bases of the junction left unmatched. CDR3 region: CSVPGTGTGMNTEAFF. The CDR3 nucleotides are TGCAGCGTTCCCGGGACAGGGACGGGTATGAACACTGAAGCTTTCTTT. The full variable domain, in which reference TRBV29-1 and TRBJ1-1 provide the parts outside the CDR3, is SAVISQKPSRDICQRGTSLTIQCQVDSQVTMMFWYRQQPGQSLTLIATANQGSEATYESGFVIDKFPISRPNLTFSTLTVSNMSPEDSSIYLCSVPGTGTGMNTEAFFGQGTRLTVV.

CDR3 amino acids: CASSRTGGSPLHF. The CDR3 nucleotides are TGTGCCAGCAGCCGTACAGGGGGTTCACCCCTCCACTTT. The V gene is TRBV6-5, the J gene TRBJ1-6; 8 positions agree with TRBD1. Germline V CDR1 and CDR2: MNHEY, SVGAGI. The CDR3 is 13 amino acids. Trimming cost V 6 bases and J 9 bases; bases outside gene matches: 4.

The chain employs TRBV2 and TRBJ2-7; 9 nucleotides match TRBD2. Germline trimming cut 6 bases from V and 7 bases from J; bases unmatched to any gene: 13. Germline CDR1 SNHLY, CDR2 FYNNEI. CDR3 length equals 15 residues. CDR3 region: CASRPRRASGIEQYF. Here the CDR3 DNA reads TGTGCCAGCAGGCCTAGGCGGGCTAGCGGGATTGAGCAGTACTTC.

The rearrangement links TRBV5-3 to TRBJ2-1, with TRBD2 matching 9 bases. TRBV5-3 counts as an open reading frame of uncertain function. The V and J ends lost 4 bases and 6 bases, in that order; junction bases with no gene match: 8. The CDR3 loop spans 15 amino acids. CDR3 amino acids: CARSAPGGRANEQFF. The DNA of the CDR3 is TGTGCCAGAAGCGCACCGGGCGGGAGGGCCAATGAGCAGTTCTTC.

V and J are TRBV19 and TRBJ2-1; the match to TRBD1 covers 8 bases. After removal of 5 bases from V and 8 bases from J, the junction contained 8 bases not matched to a gene. The germline CDR1 and CDR2 sequences are LNHDA and SQIVND (reference sequence). The length of the CDR3 is 14 residues. The CDR3 DNA sequence: TGTGCCAGTAGTCCCCTCTCGACAGGGGATGAGCAGTTCTTC. Residues: CASSPLSTGDEQFF.

A word on this clone: One end of the junction does not line up with germline, which may come from a read error. The rearrangement links TRBV4-1 to TRBJ2-1; 7 nucleotides line up with TRBD2. Germline loops: CDR1 MGHRA, CDR2 YSYEKL. The CDR3 is made up of 16 amino acids. The CDR3 spells CASNQDFAGAYNEQFF. The CDR3, as DNA: TGCGCCAGCAACCAAGATTTCGCGGGGGCCTACAATGAGCAGTTCTTC.

This chain uses TRBV2 with TRBJ2-1; tentatively, D is TRBD1 (6 bases). Trimming removed 6 bases from V and 5 bases from J, with 11 bases in between. Germline-derived CDR1 and CDR2 are SNHLY and FYNNEI. This CDR3 spans 13 amino acids. The CDR3, as DNA: TGTGCCAGCAGGGCAGGGGTCCACAATGAGCAGTTCTTC. It specifies CASRAGVHNEQFF. Supplemented by reference TRBV2 and TRBJ2-1, the full variable domain reads EPEVTQTPSHQVTQMGQEVILRCVPISNHLYFYWYRQILGQKVEFLVSFYNNEISEKSEIFDDQFSVERPDGSNFTLKIRSTKLEDSAMYFCASRAGVHNEQFFGPGTRLTVL.

CDR3 residues: CSVERLAADTQYF. The CDR3 nucleotides are TGCAGCGTTGAACGACTAGCGGCAGATACGCAGTATTTT. V and J are TRBV29-1 and TRBJ2-3, with 9 bases lining up with TRBD2. This CDR3 region has 13 residues. Unmatched junction bases numbered 1, after V lost 2 bases and J lost 4 bases. Germline V gene lookup returns CDR1 SQVTM and CDR2 ANQGSEA.

The V gene is TRBV5-5, the J gene TRBJ1-1; D is unresolved. The V and J ends lost 0 bases and 0 bases respectively, with 9 bases between them. The germline V gene has CDR1 SGHKS and CDR2 YYEKEE (reference sequence). The CDR3 length is 15 residues. The CDR3 sequence: CASSLGHLMNTEAFF. The CDR3 region has the DNA TGTGCCAGCAGCTTGGGACATCTCATGAACACTGAAGCTTTCTTT. The whole variable domain, filled in from reference TRBV5-5 and TRBJ1-1, reads DAGVTQSPTHLIKTRGQQVTLRCSPISGHKSVSWYQQVLGQGPQFIFQYYEKEERGRGNFPDRFSARQFPNYSSELNVNALLLGDSALYLCASSLGHLMNTEAFFGQGTRLTVV.

The rearrangement joins TRBV30 to TRBJ1-6, with 8 bases lining up with TRBD1. The V gene's germline CDR1 is GTSNPN and CDR2 SVGIG (reference sequence). The CDR3 loop spans 10 amino acids. Germline trimming cut 5 bases from V and 14 bases from J; bases unmatched to any gene: 2. CDR3 nucleotides: TGTGCCTGGCAGGGGGCCGCCCTCCACTTT. It encodes CAWQGAALHF.

Comment on this clone: Its ends do not fully match the called genes, so a read error is possible. The rearrangement links TRBV7-7 to TRBJ1-1, with D unclear. Germline CDR1 reads SSHAT; CDR2 reads FNYEAQ (reference sequence). There are 13 residues in the CDR3. The CDR3 is CASSHTTNTEAFF. DNA for the CDR3: TGTGCTAGCAGCCACACAACGAACACTGAAGCTTTCTTT.